This T cell receptor beta chain was retrieved from a study of response to subunit inactivated influenza vaccine (dated by TCRdb to 2016 to 2019). Context from the whole study: Deep quantitative T cell receptor repertoire profiling was used in the study to track responses to a trivalent subunit inactivated influenza vaccine. General findings and caveats noted by the study authors: It was suggested by the authors that each seasonal influenza vaccination may recruit only a limited number of new T cells.

This clonotype was seen repeatedly, ten times or more. It lacks a known antigen. The sample holds no much larger clone one base away, and base qualities are not on file. The germline V gene supplies CDR1 MNHEY and CDR2 SVGAGI. The CDR3 numbers 15 residues from cysteine through phenylalanine. Only the CDR3 DNA is retained, 45 bases long and in frame from the first base. V loses 0 bases, J loses 2 bases, and the germline ends lie 8 bases apart. The method behind the library was RT-PCR. The sequencer listed for this sample is Illumina HiSeq 2500. TCRdb reprocessed the public reads (quality trimming at Q25 with fastp, clone calling with MiXCR) and kept in-frame beta chains. CDR3 protein sequences are deduplicated, and each keeps its most common genes and DNA. This sample lists 400,000 to 650,000 distinct CDR3 sequences; 7.2% were detected once. The ten largest account for roughly 13% of the sample.

This sequence uses TRBV6-5 and TRBJ1-3; the D region possibly corresponds to TRBD1 (5 bases align). The receptor's source is a man aged 50 to 69 who received an inactivated influenza vaccine. Donor details come from another sample of the same person, matched by shared clones. Sequenced here: PBMCs from blood, sampled 23 months after vaccination. CDR3 sequence: CASSYSGGAGNTIYF. In nucleotides, the sequence is TGTGCCAGCAGTTACTCGGGGGGAGCTGGAAACACCATATATTTT.